These 29 T cell receptor beta chains originate from one sample sequenced in a study of regulatory T cells in long-lasting Graves disease. Sample time point: persistent/refractory GD, antithyroid drugs over 5 years with positive TRAb. Extracted PBMC RNA gave rise to the TCR library. Both iRepertoire HTBI primers and Arm-PCR of CDR3 regions were used to build the TCR beta libraries. A single record per CDR3 protein comes from TCRdb applying MiXCR to the multiplex PCR reads. The sample includes about 430,000 distinct CDR3 sequences, roughly 21% of them seen just once. The specimen was peripheral blood mononuclear cells (PBMCs), collected when the disease was refractory, from a patient treated with antithyroid drugs. These receptors originate from a female donor with Graves disease.

This clonotype came up many times. V and J are TRBV7-9 and TRBJ2-5; a possible D gene is TRBD1 (5 bases). Germline V gene sequence: CDR1 SEHNR, CDR2 FQNEAQ (reference sequence). Trimming took 1 base from V and 4 from J, leaving 13 bases between them. The CDR3 loop spans 15 amino acids. CDR3 protein: CASSLVSGMGETQYF. CDR3 bases: TGTGCCAGCAGCTTAGTCTCAGGGATGGGAGAGACCCAGTACTTC.

The V gene is TRBV20-1, the J gene TRBJ2-3; D may be TRBD1 (6 bases). CDR3 size: 13 residues. V lost 6 bases and J 1 base, leaving 11 bases between the germline ends. Germline V gives CDR1 DFQATT, CDR2 SNEGSKA (reference sequence). CDR3 amino acids: CSAIRGGTDTQYF. CDR3 bases: TGCAGTGCCATCAGGGGTGGCACAGATACGCAGTATTTT.

Points on this clonotype: Germline and junction disagree at one end, which may indicate a read error. The rearrangement joins TRBV18 to TRBJ1-6, with 8 positions matching TRBD1. CDR1 KGHSH and CDR2 LQKENI come from the germline V gene. The CDR3 runs 13 residues. The CDR3 nucleotides read TGTGCCAGCTCACCGGGACAGGATTCACCCCTCTACTTT. As protein: CASSPGQDSPLYF.

This chain connects TRBV6-1 to TRBJ2-7; 7 bases are shared with TRBD2. Germline assignment: CDR1 MNHNS and CDR2 SASEGT. J was trimmed by 3 bases and V by 6 bases; bases with no gene match: 8. The CDR3 runs 14 residues. The CDR3 nucleotides are TGTGCCAGCAGGTTAACTAGCGCGATCTACGAGCAGTACTTC. It codes for CASRLTSAIYEQYF.

This clonotype was recorded at least ten times. The chain employs TRBV28 and TRBJ1-1; D gene ambiguous. The germline CDR1 and CDR2 sequences are MDHEN and SYDVKM. This CDR3 is built from 12 residues. Trimming pared 8 bases from V and 5 bases from J, leaving 12 bases between. Here the CDR3 reads CASCKTPTEAFF. The CDR3 nucleotides read TGTGCCAGCTGTAAGACCCCTACTGAAGCTTTCTTT.

This clonotype was observed many times. The CDR3, as DNA: TGTGCCAGCAGGGGGATCCAGGCGGGTACCGGGGAGCTGTTTTTT. This sequence encodes CASRGIQAGTGELFF. This chain joins TRBV2 and TRBJ2-2; D is perhaps TRBD2 (5 bases). V lost 6 bases and J lost 5, with 16 bases in between. The CDR3 contains 15 residues. Germline CDR1 is SNHLY and CDR2 is FYNNEI.

This clonotype was seen only a few times. The chain couples TRBV19 to TRBJ1-2; 7 bases are a match to TRBD1. Trimming at V came to 5 bases and at J to 4 bases, leaving 13 bases not matched to a gene. Germline-derived CDR1 and CDR2 are LNHDA and SQIVND (reference sequence). This CDR3 is built from 16 residues. Here the CDR3 reads CASSPGRGGGGYGYTF. The CDR3 nucleotides are TGTGCCAGTAGTCCAGGTCGTGGAGGGGGCGGCTATGGCTACACCTTC.

The chain has TRBV3-1 and TRBJ1-1, with TRBD1 matching 7 bases. The CDR3 runs to 15 residues. Germline V gene data show CDR1 as LGHDT and CDR2 as YNNKEL (reference sequence). V was pared by 4 bases and J by 8 bases, with 13 bases of the junction left unmatched. For the CDR3, the DNA is TGTGCCAGCAGCCTTAGGACAGGACAAACGGTCGAAGCTTTCTTT. This sequence encodes CASSLRTGQTVEAFF.

Ten or more counts support this clonotype. The V gene is TRBV6-5, the J gene TRBJ2-5, with 7 bases identical to TRBD2. The V gene's germline CDR1 is MNHEY and CDR2 SVGAGI. The CDR3 has 15 amino acids. V lost 2 bases, J lost 5 bases, and 8 bases stayed unmatched. Here the CDR3 DNA reads TGTGCCAGCAGTTACCTTCGAGCGGGGTGGGAGACCCAGTACTTC. Amino acid sequence: CASSYLRAGWETQYF.

This clonotype has a handful of counts. V is TRBV9 and J is TRBJ2-7; D gene unclear. The CDR3 runs 12 residues. CDR1 and CDR2 (germline): SGDLS, YYNGEE. V lost 1 base to trimming and J lost 7 bases, with 9 bases between them. CDR3: CASSVSWGEQYF. CDR3 sequence (DNA): TGTGCCAGCAGCGTAAGTTGGGGAGAGCAGTACTTC. Together with reference TRBV9 and TRBJ2-7, the CDR3 gives the full variable domain: DSGVTQTPKHLITATGQRVTLRCSPRSGDLSVYWYQQSLDQGLQFLIQYYNGEERAKGNILERFSAQQFPDLHSELNLSSLELGDSALYFCASSVSWGEQYFGPGTRLTVT.

There are a few counts of this clonotype. In DNA, the CDR3 is TGTGCCAGCAGTTACGGCAGGGCGGCCTCTGGAAACACCATATATTTT. Amino acids: CASSYGRAASGNTIYF. The chain combines TRBV6-5 with TRBJ1-3; weak D call: TRBD1 (5 bases). This CDR3 spans 16 amino acids. The germline V gene encodes CDR1 MNHEY and CDR2 SVGAGI. V lost 2 bases, J lost 0 bases, and 11 bases lay in between.

This clonotype was counted between two and nine times. The V gene is TRBV28, the J gene TRBJ2-2, with D perhaps being TRBD1 or TRBD2 (5 bases each). V shed 6 bases and J shed 6 bases, with 17 bases lying between them. CDR1 is MDHEN, CDR2 SYDVKM, per germline. CDR3 size: 15 residues. This chain's CDR3 is CASRHTRTHSGELFF. The CDR3 DNA follows: TGTGCCAGCAGGCACACTAGGACACATTCCGGGGAGCTGTTTTTT.

In this sample, this clonotype turned up many times. The genes are TRBV28 and TRBJ2-5, with 14 bases fitting TRBD2. Per the germline V gene, CDR1 is MDHEN and CDR2 is SYDVKM. The V gene end was trimmed by 4 bases and the J gene end by 3 bases; junction bases not matched to a gene: 4. The length of the CDR3 is 16 residues. The DNA of the CDR3 is TGTGCCAGCAGTTCAGGACTAGCGGGAGGAGAAGAGACCCAGTACTTC. This gives the protein CASSSGLAGGEETQYF.

The V and J genes are TRBV4-2 and TRBJ2-2, with TRBD2 identical over 11 bases. J lost 6 bases, V lost 1 base, and 4 bases had no gene match. This CDR3 contains 16 residues. CDR1 and CDR2 from the germline V gene are LGHNA and YNFKEQ. The CDR3 reads CASSQALAGGPGELFF. In DNA form, the CDR3 reads TGTGCCAGCAGCCAAGCGCTAGCGGGAGGTCCCGGGGAGCTGTTTTTT.

The sample holds a few counts of this clonotype. This chain connects TRBV19 to TRBJ1-5; 8 bases align to TRBD1. Trimming removed 5 bases from V and 4 bases from J; junction bases left unmatched: 7. Germline V gene lookup returns CDR1 LNHDA and CDR2 SQIVND (reference sequence). The CDR3 has 15 amino acids. CDR3 amino acids: CASSPEDRGNQPQHF. The CDR3 DNA reads TGTGCCAGTAGTCCTGAAGACAGGGGAAATCAGCCCCAGCATTTT. Supplemented by reference TRBV19 and TRBJ1-5, the full variable domain reads DGGITQSPKYLFRKEGQNVTLSCEQNLNHDAMYWYRQDPGQGLRLIYYSQIVNDFQKGDIAEGYSVSREKKESFPLTVTSAQKNPTAFYLCASSPEDRGNQPQHFGDGTRLSIL.

The chain is built from TRBV7-9 and TRBJ1-2; D remains ambiguous. The germline gives CDR1 SEHNR, CDR2 FQNEAQ (reference sequence). Trimming pared 2 bases from V and 8 bases from J, leaving 15 bases between. The CDR3 has 14 amino acids. In DNA, the CDR3 is TGTGCCAGCAGCTTAAGTTCGCCAACCTACGGCTACACCTTC. It encodes CASSLSSPTYGYTF.

The chain recombines TRBV19 with TRBJ1-1; 12 bases match TRBD1. The CDR3 totals 16 residues. Germline V CDR1 and CDR2: LNHDA, SQIVND (reference sequence). V shed 5 bases and J 3 bases; nucleotides not matched to a gene: 7. The CDR3 region has the DNA TGTGCCAGTAGTCCCCGGGACAGGGGGCATGACACTGAAGCTTTCTTT. Translated: CASSPRDRGHDTEAFF.

This clonotype appeared a few times. The chain couples TRBV20-1 to TRBJ2-5; no reliable D call. Trimming took 0 bases from V and 4 from J, leaving 30 bases between them. This CDR3 contains 20 residues. The V gene's germline CDR1 is DFQATT and CDR2 SNEGSKA (reference sequence). In DNA form, the CDR3 reads TGCAGTGCTAGAGACCCCGGCGAACAAAAAACCGGACGTTTTCGAGAGACCCAGTACTTC. Amino acids: CSARDPGEQKTGRFRETQYF.

This clonotype was seen a handful of times. The gene calls are TRBV5-1 and TRBJ1-2; no clear D. From germline, CDR1 is SGHRS and CDR2 YFSETQ. Trimming shortened V by 2 bases and J by 8 bases, and 13 bases separated the two germline ends. The CDR3 is made up of 13 amino acids. The CDR3 loop is CASSFGAGSGYTF. CDR3 nucleotides: TGCGCCAGCAGCTTTGGCGCCGGATCCGGCTACACCTTC. Looking up the rest from reference TRBV5-1 and TRBJ1-2 gives the full variable domain: KAGVTQTPRYLIKTRGQQVTLSCSPISGHRSVSWYQQTPGQGLQFLFEYFSETQRNKGNFPGRFSGRQFSNSRSEMNVSTLELGDSALYLCASSFGAGSGYTFGSGTRLTVV.

This clonotype has only a few counts. The V gene is TRBV24-1, the J gene TRBJ2-2; the D gene is possibly TRBD2 (6 bases). From germline, CDR1 is KGHDR and CDR2 SFDVKD. This CDR3 spans 17 amino acids. V lost 5 bases, J lost 0 bases, and 15 bases lay in between. The CDR3: CATSGDLAPPNTGELFF. CDR3 bases: TGTGCCACCAGTGGGGATCTAGCGCCTCCGAACACCGGGGAGCTGTTTTTT.

The sample holds many counts of this clonotype. The chain couples TRBV6-1 to TRBJ2-7, with TRBD2 as a possible D gene (6 bases). The germline gives CDR1 MNHNS, CDR2 SASEGT. The CDR3 is 13 amino acids. Trimming left V 2 bases short and J 3 bases short, with 8 bases between. In DNA form, the CDR3 reads TGTGCCAGCAGTGAATGGAGGGTCTACGAGCAGTACTTC. The encoded protein is CASSEWRVYEQYF.

V gene TRBV2 combines with J gene TRBJ1-4; D call uncertain. The CDR3 loop spans 16 amino acids. Germline CDR1 SNHLY, CDR2 FYNNEI. Trimming removed 0 bases from V and 3 bases from J, with 11 bases in between. CDR3 sequence reads: CASSEAGRAANEKLFF. CDR3 DNA: TGTGCCAGCAGTGAAGCGGGGAGGGCGGCTAATGAAAAACTGTTTTTT.

There are many counts of this clonotype. The chain carries TRBV28 and TRBJ1-1; 7 positions agree with TRBD1. Trimming at V came to 4 bases and at J to 3 bases, leaving 11 bases not matched to a gene. CDR3 length equals 16 residues. In germline, CDR1 is MDHEN, CDR2 SYDVKM. The CDR3 DNA is TGTGCCAGCAGTTCCGTAAAGACAGGGATACACACTGAAGCTTTCTTT. Translated, it gives CASSSVKTGIHTEAFF.

This clonotype was observed many times. The V and J genes are TRBV12-3 or TRBV12-4 and TRBJ2-5; D is perhaps TRBD1 (6 bases). CDR3 length equals 12 residues. The germline V and J ends were trimmed by 6 bases and 5 bases, with 10 bases remaining between them. The CDR3 protein is CASSQGMETQYF. Written as DNA, the CDR3 is TGTGCCAGCAGCCAGGGGATGGAGACCCAGTACTTC.

This clonotype was observed a few times. The rearrangement uses TRBV20-1 and TRBJ2-3; D is unclear. This CDR3 spans 16 amino acids. Germline CDR1 is DFQATT and CDR2 is SNEGSKA (reference sequence). Trimming shortened V by 0 bases and J by 2 bases, and 15 bases separated the two germline ends. CDR3 protein: CSARDPPRANTDTQYF. The CDR3 region has the DNA TGCAGTGCTAGAGATCCTCCTAGGGCCAACACAGATACGCAGTATTTT.

The rearrangement uses TRBV5-1 and TRBJ2-5, with TRBD2 matching 8 bases. The CDR3 has 16 residues. V lost 4 bases to trimming and J lost 1 base; unmatched junction nucleotides: 9. Germline CDR1 is SGHRS and CDR2 is YFSETQ. The CDR3, as DNA: TGCGCCAGCAGCACCAGGACTAGCAGGACCCAAGAGACCCAGTACTTC. Residues: CASSTRTSRTQETQYF.

This clonotype was counted many times. The chain combines TRBV11-3 with TRBJ2-2, with 7 bases that match TRBD2. With V trimmed by 1 base and J by 4 bases, 6 bases remained unmatched. Germline values: CDR1 SGHNT, CDR2 YENEEA. This CDR3 has 16 residues. The CDR3 region is CASSLGGLVGTGELFF. The CDR3 DNA follows: TGTGCCAGCAGCTTAGGCGGACTAGTAGGCACCGGGGAGCTGTTTTTT.

This clonotype was seen only a few times. The rearrangement uses TRBV20-1 and TRBJ1-5, with TRBD1 matching 10 bases. The J segment lost 1 base and the V segment lost 3 bases, leaving 6 bases of the junction unmatched. The CDR3 sequence is 16 residues long. Germline V lookup: CDR1 DFQATT, CDR2 SNEGSKA (reference sequence). CDR3 DNA sequence: TGCAGTGCTAGTAGGACAGGGGGAACGAGCAATCAGCCCCAGCATTTT. It translates to CSASRTGGTSNQPQHF.

This clonotype appeared many times. The rearrangement uses TRBV28 and TRBJ2-6; D is ambiguous. Per the germline V gene, CDR1 is MDHEN and CDR2 is SYDVKM. The CDR3 covers 14 residues. V dropped 6 bases and J dropped 4 bases, with 10 bases sitting between them. For the CDR3, the DNA is TGTGCCAGCAGAGGACGGCTCGGGGCCAACGTCCTGACTTTC. Residues: CASRGRLGANVLTF.